The subject of this entry is one TCR beta chain. The data are from a study of blood T cell repertoires in COVID-19. For the study at large: Samples taken during acute and convalescent COVID-19 were collected in the United States, Italy and Spain. Sources were T cells, B-cell-depleted T cells, or PBMCs; the material itself was cDNA or gDNA.

Method: immunoSEQ multiplex PCR; TCRdb's copy keeps in-frame clones and lacks some. The sample includes approximately 75,000 clones, 80% of them seen just once. Seattle researchers signed up patients amid active infection and tracked them longitudinally. Germline CDR1 is SGHNT and CDR2 is YYREEE (reference sequence). V was pared by 0 bases and J by 3 bases, with 15 bases between. CDR3 size: 17 residues. This clonotype originated in a man aged 45-65 years with COVID-19, enrolled during active disease. V gene TRBV5-4 combines with J gene TRBJ2-2; the D gene is possibly TRBD2 (6 bases). The source material was peripheral blood. The CDR3 nucleotides are TGTGCCAGCAGCTTGGGTGTGACTAGACGCGACACCGGGGAGCTGTTTTTT. Translating gives CASSLGVTRRDTGELFF.